The 9 T cell receptor beta chains given below trace back to one sample, sequenced in a study of blood T cells in healthy people across ages. The authors ran a second PCR of about 6 to 11 cycles using a sample-barcoded 5' primer and a J-beta primer mix. Each CDR3 protein gets one entry after TCRdb re-called the 5' RACE reads with MiXCR. Of hundreds of thousands of distinct CDR3 sequences detected, 25% appear once; the ten largest clones hold 8% to 10%. This sample was shared with a second study, whose subject was T cells of mothers and their children.

Sequencing used blood. All receptors come from a boy aged 5-17 years in good health.

V gene TRBV5-4 combines with J gene TRBJ2-4; possible D gene TRBD2, 6 bases. The CDR3 is 10 residues long. Germline CDR1 and CDR2: SGHNT and YYREEE (reference sequence). V was cut by 10 bases and J by 7 bases, with 9 bases left in between. The CDR3 DNA follows: TGTGCCTATGGGGGGAACATTCAGTACTTC. This gives the protein CAYGGNIQYF.

V gene TRBV2 combines with J gene TRBJ2-7; 7 bases are a match to TRBD2. CDR3 length: 15 amino acids. V gave up 2 bases and J gave up 2 bases; unmatched junction bases: 6. Germline V lookup: CDR1 SNHLY, CDR2 FYNNEI. The DNA of the CDR3 is TGTGCCAGCAGTGAAAAGGAGCGGGATCCCTACGAGCAGTACTTC. It translates to CASSEKERDPYEQYF.

This clonotype was counted a few times. This sequence joins TRBV10-2 and TRBJ2-1; 8 bases are a match to TRBD2. The CDR3 has 15 residues. Germline CDR1 and CDR2: WSHSY and SAAADI. The J segment lost 2 bases and the V segment lost 2 bases, leaving 2 bases of the junction unmatched. CDR3 amino acids: CASSETGGTYNEQFF. The CDR3, as DNA: TGCGCCAGCAGTGAGACGGGAGGGACCTACAATGAGCAGTTCTTC.

This clonotype was detected only a few times. The chain uses TRBV28 and TRBJ2-5, with D unresolved. The J call may be wrong; the DNA end is better matched by TRBJ2-1. This CDR3 is built from 13 residues. Germline loops: CDR1 MDHEN, CDR2 SYDVKM. In DNA, the CDR3 is TGTGCCAGCAGTTTCATGCAAAACAATGAGCAGTTCTTC. Translated, it gives CASSFMQNNEQFF.

This clonotype was found a few times. The gene calls are TRBV6-2 or TRBV6-3 and TRBJ2-1, with a possible D match to TRBD2 (6 bases). This CDR3 spans 15 amino acids. V was shortened by 5 bases and J by 7 bases, with 18 bases between the two germline ends. CDR1 and CDR2 from the germline V gene are MNHEY and SVGEGT. DNA for the CDR3: TGTGCCAGCAGTCCCGAGCCCTGGGCGGGAAATGAGCAGTTCTTC. The encoded protein is CASSPEPWAGNEQFF.

This clonotype was seen a handful of times. The CDR3 loop reads CASSLEGAADTQYF. The CDR3 nucleotides read TGCGCCAGCAGCTTGGAAGGGGCCGCAGATACGCAGTATTTT. The V call is TRBV5-1, the J call TRBJ2-3; a possible D gene is TRBD1 (5 bases). Between the trimmed V and J ends, which lost 0 bases and 4 bases, there was a span of 9 bases. This CDR3 contains 14 residues. Germline CDR1 SGHRS, CDR2 YFSETQ.

This clonotype has more than one count but fewer than ten. J is TRBJ2-1 and V is TRBV20-1, with TRBD2 identical over 9 bases. CDR3 length: 16 amino acids. CDR1 DFQATT and CDR2 SNEGSKA come from the germline V gene (reference sequence). V dropped 0 bases and J dropped 10; count of bases not matched to a gene: 13. CDR3 protein: CSARDPVVAGAREQFF. In DNA, the CDR3 is TGCAGTGCTAGAGACCCCGTGGTAGCGGGAGCGCGCGAGCAGTTCTTC.

This clonotype came up many times. One end of the junction fails to match germline, which may point to a read error. The chain links TRBV4-1 to TRBJ2-5; 8 bases map to TRBD2. Per the germline V gene, CDR1 is MGHRA and CDR2 is YSYEKL. CDR3 length equals 14 residues. The CDR3 DNA is TGTGCCAGCAGCCAAGACCCTAGCGGGGAGACCCAGTACTTC. This gives the protein CASSQDPSGETQYF.

This chain uses TRBV12-3 or TRBV12-4 with TRBJ1-4; TRBD1 matches at 7 bases. V lost 7 bases to trimming and J lost 6 bases; unmatched junction nucleotides: 5. This CDR3 spans 13 amino acids. DNA of the CDR3: TGTGCCAGCACCTTAGACAGGGATGAAAAACTGTTTTTT. Translating gives CASTLDRDEKLFF.